This T cell receptor (beta chain) was obtained from a study of pediatric ulcerative colitis (dated by TCRdb to the late 2010s). Regarding the study in general: Among the ulcerative colitis patients, 6 or 7 had pancolitis and two had left-sided colitis, and histology in every patient was consistent with ulcerative colitis. From roughly 10 newly diagnosed, treatment-naive pediatric ulcerative colitis patients and a few non-IBD control children, paired blood and rectal samples were collected. Using the Pediatric Ulcerative Colitis Activity Index, two patients were classed as having mild disease, four as having moderate disease and three as having acute severe colitis. Study-wide findings and limitations: Features of the rectal repertoire distinguished controls, mild-moderate colitis patients and acute severe colitis patients, and in acute severe colitis rectal diversity was lower because of clonal expansions. Compared with controls, ulcerative colitis patients showed significantly higher autologous blood-rectal clonal overlap, a finding that suggests increased T cell trafficking to inflamed tissue. A couple of rectal CDR3 clonotypes were present in all ulcerative colitis patients and in none of the controls. Repertoires were derived from total lymphocyte DNA, so rare subsets such as regulatory T cells may have patterns not reflected. For technical reasons, substantially fewer templates were yielded by the blood samples of a couple of patients, and these blood samples were excluded from blood-rectal overlap analysis. The healthy control group was small, consisting of only four individuals.

For this clone: There is no known antigen for this receptor. Qualities for individual bases were not recorded, and no much larger clone is one base off.

No immunosuppressive medication had been given to the ulcerative colitis patients before the diagnostic colonoscopy. Blood was sampled at the time of the colonoscopy. The Wizard kit (Promega) was used to extract genomic DNA from the blood and intestinal samples. Through the immunoSEQ TRB Survey service, multiplex V and J primers were used to amplify rearranged CDR3 beta regions from genomic DNA. To keep sequencing depth equal across samples, survey-level depth of up to 500,000 reads per sample was applied. The libraries were purified and pooled, then sequenced using Illumina technology. The authors' pipeline ran thus. immunoSEQ online tools were used for productive clonality, sample overlap, pairwise scatters, CDR3 beta length, V/D/J gene usage and productiveness. Alongside Shannon and Simpson indices, calculated diversity was computed as the number of unique rearrangements divided by total templates, multiplied by 100. Principal component analysis used the R prcomp function and ggbiplot package on Z-score normalized data. Morisita's index was used to measure clonal overlap between blood and rectum within each subject. In its TCRdb copy, this immuneACCESS table keeps in-frame sequences only and misses some clones. Where compared with another copy, unresolved V genes explain less than half of these, and the others have no known cause. V and J calls and clone size are copied from that table; D and trimming were computed from the DNA. The sample includes around 65,000 clones, with over 65% observed a single time. Together, the top ten hold around 5% of the sample.

CDR1 and CDR2, looked up from the germline V gene (reference sequence), are WNHNN and SYGVQD. At the junction V is shortened by 0 bases and J by 5 bases, with 23 bases in between. The CDR3 holds 19 amino acids from the cysteine to the phenylalanine. The CDR3 DNA has 57 bases and is translated from base 1. The receptor was isolated from a boy younger than 18 with moderate ulcerative colitis. Sequencing was done on a sample of blood. The V gene is TRBV10-1 and the J gene is TRBJ1-5; no D gene can be assigned with confidence. The CDR3 region reads CASSESTRAEFGLDQPQHF. The DNA sequence is TGCGCCAGCAGTGAGTCGACTCGGGCGGAATTCGGTTTAGATCAGCCCCAGCATTTT.